This T cell receptor (beta chain) was retrieved from a study of OX40 agonist ivuxolimab in advanced cancers. For the study at large: Ivuxolimab is an agonistic anti-OX40 (CD134) antibody, and patients were treated with it.

Concerning this clone itself: Its antigen is not known.

Profiling relied on immunoSEQ multiplex PCR, and the TCRdb table lists in-frame clones only, not all of them. Of about 110,000 clones in the sample, less than 95% are singletons; the top ten hold 1% to 1.5%. CDR1 and CDR2 from the germline V gene are SGHTA and FQGTGA. V lost 1 base and J lost 0; bases outside the gene matches: 4. The CDR3 runs to 16 residues. General study results and limits: Averaging showed that CD8+ T cells had more expanded clones than CD4+ did.

Here the sequenced sample was CD4+ or CD8+ T cells sorted from blood, taken in a trial of the OX40 agonist ivuxolimab. The gene calls are TRBV7-3 and TRBJ2-3; 7 bases are shared with TRBD1. This TCR derives from an adult with an advanced solid tumor such as melanoma, head and neck, liver or kidney cancer. CDR3 sequence: CASSLIGQASTDTQYF. CDR3 sequence (DNA): TGTGCCAGCAGCTTAATTGGACAGGCTAGCACAGATACGCAGTATTTT.